These 30 T cell receptor beta chains were all obtained from the same sample, sequenced in a study of cytomegalovirus exposure and HLA in healthy donors. PCR primers comprised 60 Vbeta and 13 Jbeta primers. Using immunoSEQ multiplex PCR, the repertoire was profiled, and TCRdb retains in-frame clones only, with some absent. This sample has around 67,000 clones, with about 61% found just once. Sequencing input: PBMCs. The receptors shown here come from a woman aged 45-59 years in good health and CMV-seronegative.

The chain carries TRBV5-1 and TRBJ2-7; TRBD1 matches at 11 bases. The CDR3 has 16 residues. V was clipped by 4 bases and J by 2 bases; unmatched bases: 8. CDR1 SGHRS and CDR2 YFSETQ come from the germline V gene. CDR3 sequence (DNA): TGCGCCAGCAGCGATCGTCCGGGACAGGGGGCCTACGAGCAGTACTTC. This sequence encodes CASSDRPGQGAYEQYF.

The chain couples TRBV30 to TRBJ1-2, with 12 positions matching TRBD1. This CDR3 spans 14 amino acids. Germline CDR1 is GTSNPN and CDR2 is SVGIG (reference sequence). The V segment lost 4 bases and the J segment 7 bases; nucleotides outside the gene matches: 7. The CDR3 reads CAWISGQGAGGYTF. The CDR3 DNA follows: TGTGCCTGGATATCGGGACAGGGGGCGGGTGGCTACACCTTC.

V and J are TRBV11-2 and TRBJ1-1; D unclear. This CDR3 is 17 amino acids long. The V end lost 5 bases, the J end lost 4 bases, and 23 bases lay between the germline ends. In germline, CDR1 is SGHAT, CDR2 FQNNGV. The CDR3 loop is CASSLGPAGTVATEAFF. The CDR3 DNA reads as TGTGCCAGCAGCCTCGGTCCGGCAGGAACGGTCGCCACTGAAGCTTTCTTT.

The chain links TRBV6-5 to TRBJ1-1; possibly TRBD1 for D (5 bases). The CDR3 is 13 amino acids. V was pared by 5 bases and J by 5 bases, with 12 bases between. CDR1 is MNHEY, CDR2 SVGAGI, per germline. The CDR3 sequence: CASSIMTDTEAFF. CDR3 bases: TGTGCCAGCAGTATAATGACAGATACTGAAGCTTTCTTT.

In this sample, this clone turned up a few times. V and J are TRBV9 and TRBJ1-1; no clear D gene. Germline-derived CDR1 and CDR2 are SGDLS and YYNGEE. This CDR3 region has 13 residues. V gave up 0 bases and J gave up 4 bases, with 7 bases separating them. The CDR3 DNA reads as TGTGCCAGCAGCGTAGCCTGGGCCACTGAAGCTTTCTTT. Encoded protein: CASSVAWATEAFF.

This chain connects TRBV15 to TRBJ2-3, with 12 nucleotides matching TRBD1. Germline loops: CDR1 LNHNV, CDR2 YYDKDF (reference sequence). This CDR3 has 16 amino acids. J gave up 7 bases and V 4 bases, and 9 bases lay outside the gene matches. The CDR3 sequence: CATSNSGQGARNTQYF. CDR3 coding DNA: TGTGCCACCAGCAACTCGGGACAGGGGGCGCGGAATACGCAGTATTTT.

This clone was observed a few times. The rearrangement links TRBV5-4 to TRBJ2-5, with D unresolved. The CDR3 sequence is 13 residues long. Germline lookup yields CDR1 SGHNT and CDR2 YYREEE (reference sequence). Trimming left V 2 bases short and J 1 base short, with 6 bases between. CDR3 amino acids: CASSLDFQETQYF. The CDR3 nucleotides are TGTGCCAGCAGCTTAGACTTCCAAGAGACCCAGTACTTC.

The chain is built from TRBV28 and TRBJ1-2; weak D call: TRBD1 (6 bases). The CDR3 is made up of 14 amino acids. Germline loops: CDR1 MDHEN, CDR2 SYDVKM. Deletions cut 4 bases from V and 0 bases from J, with 9 bases between. CDR3 sequence: CASSSTGTNYGYTF. CDR3 nucleotides: TGTGCCAGCAGTTCAACAGGGACTAACTATGGCTACACCTTC.

CDR3 nucleotides: TGTGCCAGCTCCCAGGGCCGATCTAATGAAAAACTGTTTTTT. This codes for CASSQGRSNEKLFF. V usage is TRBV18 and J usage is TRBJ1-4, with D perhaps matching TRBD1 (5 bases). The CDR3 has 14 residues. Trimming removed 6 bases from V and 3 bases from J, with 11 bases in between. The germline CDR1 and CDR2 sequences are KGHSH and LQKENI.

The V and J genes are TRBV29-1 and TRBJ2-7; D ambiguous. Germline CDR1 reads SQVTM; CDR2 reads ANQGSEA. This CDR3 is built from 13 residues. The CDR3 DNA reads as TGCACCCTCCTTCCGGCTAGTTCCTACGAGCAGTACTTC. Translation: CTLLPASSYEQYF.

The DNA for the CDR3 is TGTGCCAGCAGCCTCCGGGGTCTGGGTCAGCCCCAGCATTTT. This codes for CASSLRGLGQPQHF. The chain joins TRBV5-5 to TRBJ1-5, with no clear D. V dropped 4 bases and J dropped 6 bases, with 14 bases sitting between them. The germline V gene has CDR1 SGHKS and CDR2 YYEKEE (reference sequence). This CDR3 region has 14 residues.

The chain carries TRBV5-1 and TRBJ2-7, with D maybe TRBD1 (5 bases). There are 14 residues in the CDR3. Trimming removed 0 bases at V and 1 base at J, with 8 bases between. From germline, CDR1 is SGHRS and CDR2 YFSETQ. The CDR3 coding sequence is TGCGCCAGCAGCTTGGTCGCAGGGTCCTACGAGCAGTACTTC. Protein: CASSLVAGSYEQYF.

The rearrangement joins TRBV28 to TRBJ1-2; perhaps TRBD1 as D (6 bases). CDR1 and CDR2 from the germline V gene are MDHEN and SYDVKM. Between the trimmed V and J ends, which lost 6 bases and 3 bases, there was a span of 14 bases. The CDR3 extends over 14 amino acids. The DNA of the CDR3 is TGTGCCAGCAGCCAACCACAGGGACACTATGGCTACACCTTC. It codes for CASSQPQGHYGYTF.

V gene TRBV10-2 combines with J gene TRBJ2-1; 10 positions agree with TRBD2. Trimming at V came to 2 bases and at J to 9 bases, leaving 7 bases not matched to a gene. The germline gives CDR1 WSHSY, CDR2 SAAADI. The CDR3 has 15 amino acids. For the CDR3, the DNA is TGCGCCAGCAGTGAGCGTCCGGTAGCGGGAGGTGAGCAGTTCTTC. It encodes CASSERPVAGGEQFF.

V gene TRBV2 combines with J gene TRBJ2-1, with D possibly TRBD2 on 6 matching bases. The CDR3 is made up of 15 amino acids. The germline V gene encodes CDR1 SNHLY and CDR2 FYNNEI. V was trimmed by 6 bases and J by 2 bases, leaving 14 bases between them. The CDR3 is CASRGGTGPYNEQFF. In DNA, the CDR3 is TGTGCCAGCAGAGGCGGGACTGGCCCCTACAATGAGCAGTTCTTC.

This chain links TRBV30 with TRBJ2-1; TRBD2 matches 7 bases. CDR3 size: 13 residues. Germline V gives CDR1 GTSNPN, CDR2 SVGIG (reference sequence). The ends lost 2 bases at V and 3 bases at J; junction bases unmatched: 1. DNA of the CDR3: TGTGCCTGGAGTTGGGGGGGCTACAATGAGCAGTTCTTC. Translating it yields CAWSWGGYNEQFF.

Only one count was recorded for this clone. This chain uses TRBV7-8 with TRBJ2-1, with D uncertain. From germline, CDR1 is SGHVS and CDR2 FQNEAQ. CDR3 length equals 16 residues. V was clipped by 5 bases and J by 2 bases, with 16 bases between them. CDR3 sequence reads: CASSPDRVLPYNEQFF. In nucleotides, the CDR3 is TGTGCCAGCAGCCCAGACCGGGTCCTACCCTACAATGAGCAGTTCTTC.

The chain joins TRBV15 to TRBJ2-7; D gene unclear. Trimming stripped 1 base from V and 0 bases from J, with 10 bases between. The germline CDR1 and CDR2 sequences are LNHNV and YYDKDF (reference sequence). The CDR3 totals 15 residues. The CDR3 loop is CATSRADRSSYEQYF. The DNA of the CDR3 is TGTGCCACCAGCAGAGCCGACCGGAGCTCCTACGAGCAGTACTTC.

This sequence joins TRBV19 and TRBJ2-7; D may be TRBD1 (6 bases). CDR1 is LNHDA and CDR2 is SQIVND in the germline V gene (reference sequence). V was trimmed by 4 bases and J by 6 bases, leaving 16 bases between them. CDR3 length equals 14 residues. The CDR3 loop reads CASSNRVGGSEQYF. The DNA for the CDR3 is TGTGCCAGTAGTAACAGGGTTGGAGGATCCGAGCAGTACTTC.

This clone was seen only a few times. J is TRBJ2-7 and V is TRBV29-1, with TRBD1 matching 9 bases. This CDR3 has 12 amino acids. Trimming took 4 bases from V and 6 from J; bases not matched to a gene: 4. Germline CDR1 is SQVTM and CDR2 is ANQGSEA. This CDR3 is CSVGGQGGEQYF. For the CDR3, the DNA is TGCAGCGTTGGGGGACAGGGAGGCGAGCAGTACTTC.

The chain employs TRBV5-4 and TRBJ1-1; D ambiguous. The CDR3 is made up of 13 amino acids. Germline assignment: CDR1 SGHNT and CDR2 YYREEE (reference sequence). Trimming removed 0 bases from V and 1 base from J, with 4 bases in between. CDR3 in amino acids: CASSLARNTEAFF. Here the CDR3 DNA reads TGTGCCAGCAGCTTGGCCAGGAACACTGAAGCTTTCTTT.

This clone was detected only a few times. V and J are TRBV4-2 and TRBJ2-1, with a tentative D call TRBD2 (6 bases). This CDR3 comprises 19 residues. Trimming took 4 bases from V and 5 from J, leaving 27 bases between them. CDR1 is LGHNA, CDR2 YNFKEQ, per germline. The chain's CDR3 is CASSRHRAGSPTGDNEQFF. In DNA form, the CDR3 reads TGTGCCAGCAGCCGCCATAGGGCGGGGAGCCCCACCGGCGACAATGAGCAGTTCTTC.

The rearrangement joins TRBV28 to TRBJ2-7; D might be TRBD2 (5 bases). Germline V gives CDR1 MDHEN, CDR2 SYDVKM. Between the trimmed V and J ends, which lost 5 bases and 3 bases, there was a span of 17 bases. This CDR3 has 15 amino acids. The CDR3 sequence: CASSIAGGPYYEQYF. The DNA of the CDR3 is TGTGCCAGCAGTATCGCCGGCGGGCCATACTACGAGCAGTACTTC.

Only a few counts were recorded for this clone. CDR3 nucleotide sequence: TGTGCCAGCAGTTCCCTACCGACAATTACGCAGTATTTT. This gives the protein CASSSLPTITQYF. This chain links TRBV27 with TRBJ2-3; D is uncertain. V was shortened by 4 bases and J by 8 bases, with 13 bases between the two germline ends. CDR3 length: 13 amino acids. Germline lookup yields CDR1 MNHEY and CDR2 SMNVEV (reference sequence).

The genes are TRBV7-3 and TRBJ2-1, with 7 bases identical to TRBD2. V was clipped by 2 bases and J by 7 bases; unmatched bases: 8. Germline loops: CDR1 SGHTA, CDR2 FQGTGA. The CDR3 extends over 15 amino acids. CDR3 DNA: TGTGCCAGCAGCTTATCGGGACTATTGGAAAATGAGCAGTTCTTC. Translating gives CASSLSGLLENEQFF. The full variable domain, in which reference TRBV7-3 and TRBJ2-1 provide the parts outside the CDR3, is GAGVSQTPSNKVTEKGKYVELRCDPISGHTALYWYRQSLGQGPEFLIYFQGTGAADDSGLPNDRFFAVRPEGSVSTLKIQRTERGDSAVYLCASSLSGLLENEQFFGPGTRLTVL.

J is TRBJ2-3 and V is TRBV28, with 12 bases aligning to TRBD2. The CDR3 totals 17 residues. V gave up 6 bases and J gave up 1 base; unmatched junction bases: 8. From germline, CDR1 is MDHEN and CDR2 SYDVKM. The CDR3 coding sequence is TGTGCCAGCAGAACTAGCGGGAGGTGGGCGGGCACAGATACGCAGTATTTT. Protein product: CASRTSGRWAGTDTQYF. The variable domain in full, with the rest retrieved from reference TRBV28 and TRBJ2-3, is DVKVTQSSRYLVKRTGEKVFLECVQDMDHENMFWYRQDPGLGLRLIYFSYDVKMKEKGDIPEGYSVSREKKERFSLILESASTNQTSMYLCASRTSGRWAGTDTQYFGPGTRLTVL.

The V call is TRBV18, the J call TRBJ2-7, with 8 bases lining up with TRBD1. V was pared by 2 bases and J by 5 bases, with 5 bases of the junction left unmatched. The CDR3 totals 14 residues. In germline, CDR1 is KGHSH, CDR2 LQKENI. Here the CDR3 reads CASSPLQGGNEQYF. As DNA, the CDR3 is TGTGCCAGCTCACCATTACAGGGGGGCAACGAGCAGTACTTC.

The V call is TRBV29-1, the J call TRBJ1-2; D is ambiguous. Trimming took off 3 bases at V and 4 bases at J, with 6 bases between the two ends. Germline V gene lookup returns CDR1 SQVTM and CDR2 ANQGSEA. The CDR3 spans 11 residues. The CDR3: CSVDPGYGYTF. CDR3 sequence (DNA): TGCAGCGTTGACCCGGGCTATGGCTACACCTTC.

The chain carries TRBV18 and TRBJ1-4, with a weak D call TRBD1 (6 bases). The CDR3 loop spans 19 amino acids. From germline, CDR1 is KGHSH and CDR2 LQKENI. V shed 6 bases and J shed 6 bases, with 29 bases lying between them. For the CDR3, the DNA is TGTGCCAGCTCGTCAACCCGACAGGCACGCTTAACCCGAGATGAAAAACTGTTTTTT. Amino acid sequence: CASSSTRQARLTRDEKLFF.

On this clone: One junction end does not reproduce the germline sequence, and a read error may be involved. The chain has TRBV2 and TRBJ1-1, with a possible D match to TRBD1 (5 bases). The CDR3 contains 12 residues. Germline V gene sequence: CDR1 SNHLY, CDR2 FYNNEI. This CDR3 is CASSEGADPGHF. CDR3 bases: TGTGCCAGCAGTGAAGGGGCCGACCCAGGGCATTTT. The variable domain in full, with the rest retrieved from reference TRBV2 and TRBJ1-1, is EPEVTQTPSHQVTQMGQEVILRCVPISNHLYFYWYRQILGQKVEFLVSFYNNEISEKSEIFDDQFSVERPDGSNFTLKIRSTKLEDSAMYFCASSEGADPGHFGQGTRLTVV.